This TCR beta chain was sequenced during a study of T cell changes during pregnancy in multiple sclerosis. In regard to this clone: This CDR3 is also generated by other DNA sequences in the sample.

The table came from immunoSEQ multiplex PCR; TCRdb's copy has only in-frame clones and leaves some out. Of about 100,000 clones listed, around 93% are singletons. This CDR3 spans 14 amino acids. V shed 2 bases and J 3 bases; nucleotides not matched to a gene: 2. CDR1 is MNHEY and CDR2 is SMNVEV in the germline V gene (reference sequence). The rearrangement uses TRBV27 and TRBJ2-7; 9 nucleotides match TRBD2. Sequences were derived from peripheral blood, sampled after pregnancy. The receptor comes from a female donor with multiple sclerosis, enrolled in a pregnancy study. Here the CDR3 DNA reads TGTGCCAGCAGTTTACTAGCGGGAAACTACGAGCAGTACTTC. Amino acid sequence: CASSLLAGNYEQYF.